This TCR beta chain was identified in a study of blood T cells in healthy people across ages. Using a J-beta primer mix together with a sample-barcoded 5' primer, a second PCR was run for about 6 to 11 cycles. Using its own MiXCR run on the 5' RACE reads, TCRdb lists one record per CDR3 protein. Of more than 800,000 distinct CDR3 sequences listed, around 28% are singletons. This clonotype was seen at least ten times. Sequenced input: blood. The sequence derives from an elderly woman in good health.

For the CDR3, the DNA is TGTGCCAGCAGTCCGCGCAGTCAAGAGACCCAGTACTTC. Protein product: CASSPRSQETQYF. The rearrangement uses TRBV27 and TRBJ2-5; D ambiguous. The V end lost 5 bases, the J end lost 2 bases, and 9 bases lay between the germline ends. Germline loops: CDR1 MNHEY, CDR2 SMNVEV (reference sequence). The CDR3 is made up of 13 amino acids.